This T cell receptor (beta chain) was captured by sequencing in a study of naive CD8 T cells in extremely preterm neonates. Study outcomes and limitations: Term neonates about 0.4%, young children 0.03%, adults over 0.0075%; preterm neonates shared roughly 2.7%. Preterm infants showed shorter CDR3s, fewer N additions and less trimming than older groups.

Comments on this clone: Its target is unknown.

Healthy nonsmoking adults and healthy children aged about 15-56 months donated peripheral blood. Clones were read by immunoSEQ multiplex PCR, and TCRdb kept only the in-frame ones, dropping some. The sample lists about 7,100 clones, about 98% seen once, with 0.25% to 0.35% in the top ten. V gave up 8 bases and J gave up 2 bases; unmatched junction bases: 3. Germline V gives CDR1 MNHEY, CDR2 SVGAGI. The CDR3 runs to 13 residues. The chain links TRBV6-5 to TRBJ1-1, with 9 bases identical to TRBD1. Sequencing input: naive CD8+ T cells from blood. The source is a human donor in good health. This CDR3 is CASCTGGNTEAFF. In nucleotides, the CDR3 is TGTGCCAGCTGTACAGGGGGCAACACTGAAGCTTTCTTT.